These 20 T cell receptor beta chains originate from one sample sequenced in a study of Tregs in tolerant kidney transplant recipients. The method was immunoSEQ multiplex PCR; TCRdb's version includes in-frame clones alone and lacks a portion of them. Of approximately 93,000 clones in the sample, 90% to 95% are singletons; the top ten hold 0.46%. Sequenced material: CD4+ T cells from blood, taken before the transplant. These receptor sequences come from a human donor who received a combined kidney and bone marrow transplant.

The rearrangement uses TRBV30 and TRBJ2-7; perhaps TRBD2 as D (6 bases). The CDR3 is 14 amino acids. Germline V CDR1 and CDR2: GTSNPN, SVGIG (reference sequence). With 3 bases removed from V and 3 bases from J, the gap between germline ends came to 15 bases. The CDR3 coding sequence is TGTGCCTGGAGCGCCGGGGACTCGATCTACGAGCAGTACTTC. Protein sequence: CAWSAGDSIYEQYF.

V is TRBV7-7 and J is TRBJ2-5; D is perhaps TRBD2 (5 bases). CDR1 and CDR2 (germline): SSHAT, FNYEAQ (reference sequence). V was trimmed by 1 base and J by 2 bases, leaving 8 bases between them. This CDR3 is built from 14 residues. The CDR3: CASSLGRTQETQYF. The CDR3 DNA sequence: TGTGCCAGCAGCTTAGGACGGACTCAAGAGACCCAGTACTTC.

The J gene is TRBJ2-2, the V gene TRBV5-1; a weak D match, TRBD1 (5 bases). This CDR3 region has 16 residues. Trimming removed 4 bases at V and 4 bases at J, with 17 bases between. The germline V gene encodes CDR1 SGHRS and CDR2 YFSETQ. The CDR3 nucleotides are TGCGCCAGCAGCCCCTTGGGCATTCAGGGCACCGGGGAGCTGTTTTTT. Translation gives CASSPLGIQGTGELFF.

This clone has just one count. The V gene is TRBV11-3, the J gene TRBJ2-1, with 14 bases identical to TRBD2. Germline V gene sequence: CDR1 SGHNT, CDR2 YENEEA. V lost 5 bases, J lost 6 bases, and 3 bases stayed unmatched. The CDR3 totals 15 residues. The CDR3 nucleotides read TGTGCCAGCAGCCCCGGGACTAGCGGGAGCAATGAGCAGTTCTTC. This translates into CASSPGTSGSNEQFF.

This clone was counted between two and nine times. The chain couples TRBV19 to TRBJ1-1; tentatively, D is TRBD1 (6 bases). Germline CDR1 is LNHDA and CDR2 is SQIVND (reference sequence). Trimming shortened V by 10 bases and J by 8 bases, and 20 bases separated the two germline ends. This CDR3 region has 13 residues. Here the CDR3 reads CATQDRADREAFF. The CDR3 bases are TGTGCCACCCAGGACCGAGCTGACAGGGAAGCTTTCTTT.

The rearrangement joins TRBV10-3 to TRBJ2-7; D not certain. Per the germline V gene, CDR1 is ENHRY and CDR2 is SYGVKD. V lost 7 bases and J 0 bases, leaving 13 bases between the germline ends. The CDR3 is made up of 14 amino acids. The CDR3 DNA reads as TGTGCCATCAAAAAAGATATTAGCTCCTACGAGCAGTACTTC. Amino acid sequence: CAIKKDISSYEQYF.

The chain joins TRBV7-2 to TRBJ1-2; 12 bases align to TRBD1. The CDR3 runs to 15 residues. V lost 2 bases and J lost 8; bases outside the gene matches: 6. Germline V CDR1 and CDR2: SGHTA, FQGNSA. CDR3 sequence reads: CASSLKGQGAKGYTF. The CDR3 nucleotides are TGTGCCAGCAGCTTAAAGGGACAGGGGGCAAAAGGCTACACCTTC.

This rearrangement joins TRBV5-1 to TRBJ2-2; the match to TRBD1 covers 8 bases. From germline, CDR1 is SGHRS and CDR2 YFSETQ. The J segment lost 1 base and the V segment lost 4 bases, leaving 3 bases of the junction unmatched. The CDR3 extends over 15 amino acids. The DNA of the CDR3 is TGCGCCAGCAGCATAGACAGGGGGAACACCGGGGAGCTGTTTTTT. Residues: CASSIDRGNTGELFF.

This rearrangement joins TRBV7-2 to TRBJ1-2, with 7 positions matching TRBD1. Trimming cost V 2 bases and J 3 bases; bases outside gene matches: 12. Per the germline V gene, CDR1 is SGHTA and CDR2 is FQGNSA. This CDR3 is built from 17 residues. CDR3 in DNA: TGTGCCAGCAGCTTAAAGGTACCCGGGACAGCGGACTATGGCTACACCTTC. Its protein product is CASSLKVPGTADYGYTF.

The chain is built from TRBV19 and TRBJ1-1; D is perhaps TRBD1 (6 bases). The ends were cut back, 5 bases at V and 1 base at J, with 11 bases in the middle. The CDR3 extends over 14 amino acids. Germline CDR1 and CDR2: LNHDA and SQIVND (reference sequence). As DNA, the CDR3 is TGTGCCAGTAGTGAAACAGGGAGGAACACTGAAGCTTTCTTT. Translating it yields CASSETGRNTEAFF.

The chain carries TRBV7-7 and TRBJ2-1, with 10 nucleotides matching TRBD2. CDR3 length: 15 amino acids. Trimming cost V 4 bases and J 4 bases; bases outside gene matches: 4. Germline values: CDR1 SSHAT, CDR2 FNYEAQ (reference sequence). In DNA form, the CDR3 reads TGTGCCAGCAGCTCGGGACTAGCGTTGTACAATGAGCAGTTCTTC. Its protein product is CASSSGLALYNEQFF.

V usage is TRBV18 and J usage is TRBJ1-4; D is perhaps TRBD1 (6 bases). The CDR3 is 14 residues long. V shed 6 bases and J shed 7 bases, with 15 bases lying between them. Germline-derived CDR1 and CDR2 are KGHSH and LQKENI. CDR3 loop: CASSKGGASEKLFF. Here the CDR3 DNA reads TGTGCCAGCTCTAAAGGGGGGGCGAGTGAAAAACTGTTTTTT.

This clone was counted between two and nine times. The V gene is TRBV28, the J gene TRBJ2-7; D may be TRBD2 (6 bases). Trimming cost V 5 bases and J 3 bases, with 14 bases left between them. Looked up from germline, CDR1 is MDHEN and CDR2 is SYDVKM. The CDR3 loop spans 14 amino acids. This CDR3 is CASSGGTVGYEQYF. The CDR3 DNA follows: TGTGCCAGCAGTGGCGGGACGGTGGGCTACGAGCAGTACTTC.

The chain is built from TRBV28 and TRBJ1-5; D remains ambiguous. This CDR3 spans 15 amino acids. The V and J ends lost 6 bases and 4 bases respectively, with 16 bases between them. Germline CDR1 reads MDHEN; CDR2 reads SYDVKM. CDR3 region: CASRKPLGRNQPQHF. CDR3 in DNA: TGTGCCAGCAGGAAACCCCTTGGGAGAAATCAGCCCCAGCATTTT.

The rearrangement links TRBV7-9 to TRBJ1-5; TRBD1 might be the D (5 bases). The CDR3 runs 15 residues. V was trimmed by 0 bases and J by 6 bases, leaving 12 bases between them. CDR1 is SEHNR and CDR2 is FQNEAQ in the germline V gene (reference sequence). This CDR3 is CASSLATGGSQPQHF. CDR3 nucleotide sequence: TGTGCCAGCAGCTTAGCAACCGGGGGTAGTCAGCCCCAGCATTTT. Combining the CDR3 with reference TRBV7-9 and TRBJ1-5 gives the whole variable domain DTGVSQNPRHKITKRGQNVTFRCDPISEHNRLYWYRQTLGQGPEFLTYFQNEAQLEKSRLLSDRFSAERPKGSFSTLEIQRTEQGDSAMYLCASSLATGGSQPQHFGDGTRLSIL.

The chain uses TRBV28 and TRBJ2-3; 9 bases are shared with TRBD1. The V gene end was trimmed by 7 bases and the J gene end by 9 bases; junction bases not matched to a gene: 14. CDR3 length: 15 amino acids. The germline V gene has CDR1 MDHEN and CDR2 SYDVKM. The CDR3 protein is CASTPSGQGLETQYF. The DNA of the CDR3 is TGTGCCAGCACTCCATCCGGACAGGGGTTAGAAACGCAGTATTTT.

The chain's CDR3 is CASSLAGTSNTGELFF. As DNA, the CDR3 is TGTGCCAGCAGCTTGGCGGGCACCTCGAACACCGGGGAGCTGTTTTTT. The J gene is TRBJ2-2, the V gene TRBV7-9, with D possibly TRBD2 on 5 matching bases. The length of the CDR3 is 16 residues. Trimming stripped 3 bases from V and 0 bases from J, with 11 bases between. Looked up from germline, CDR1 is SEHNR and CDR2 is FQNEAQ (reference sequence).

This clone was observed once. The V and J genes are TRBV25-1 and TRBJ1-2, with D perhaps TRBD1 (5 bases). The V end was cut by 1 base, the J end by 0 bases, with 9 bases between. The CDR3 runs 15 residues. Germline V gives CDR1 MGHDK, CDR2 SYGVNS. For the CDR3, the DNA is TGTGCCAGCAGTGAATTGGACAAAACTAACTATGGCTACACCTTC. Its protein product is CASSELDKTNYGYTF.

V is TRBV6-4 and J is TRBJ2-3; 7 bases are a match to TRBD1. The junction had 2 bases not matched to a gene; V was cut back by 3 bases and J by 2 bases. Germline V CDR1 and CDR2: MRHNA, SNTAGT. The CDR3 totals 14 residues. The CDR3 here is CASSETGTTDTQYF. CDR3 nucleotides: TGTGCCAGCAGTGAGACAGGGACCACAGATACGCAGTATTTT.

The chain employs TRBV18 and TRBJ1-1; 9 bases are shared with TRBD1. V was clipped by 3 bases and J by 5 bases; unmatched bases: 7. The CDR3 is 15 residues long. From germline, CDR1 is KGHSH and CDR2 LQKENI. The CDR3 DNA is TGTGCCAGCTCACCGTCCGGGACAGGGTGGACTGAAGCTTTCTTT. Protein product: CASSPSGTGWTEAFF.